These T cell receptor beta chains were read from a single sample in a study of T cell responses to AZD1222 COVID-19 vaccine. This table comes from immunoSEQ multiplex PCR, and its TCRdb copy is limited to in-frame clones, with some not included. The sample carries fewer than 150,000 clones, about 90% recorded once. Sample: peripheral blood, taken on day 0 of AZD1222 vaccination. All receptors derive from an adult in good health. The CDR3 runs from the conserved cysteine through the conserved F or W. D genes are given only for firm matches. Clone size appears in some rows only: once, few, many, or a class for an expanded clone.

>TRBV9|15|once|TRBJ2-5|TRBD2
TGTGCCAGCAGCGTAGGAGCGGGAGTGGCAGAGACCCAGTACTTC
CASSVGAGVAETQYF
>TRBV7-2|15|-|TRBJ2-3|-
TGTGCCAGCAGCTTAGACACGGGGTACACAGATACGCAGTATTTT
CASSLDTGYTDTQYF
>TRBV5-1|14|-|TRBJ1-1|-
TGCGCCGGCCTCCCCAGGGAAGGGAACACTGAAGCTTTCTTT
CAGLPREGNTEAFF
>TRBV5-6|15|once|TRBJ2-2|-
TGTGCCAGCAGACCCCGGGGGGCGCTGGTCGGGGAGCTGTTTTTT
CASRPRGALVGELFF
>TRBV5-1|15|-|TRBJ1-3|-
TGCGCCAGCAGCTTTCTTTCATCGGACAGCTCTATCATATATTTT
CASSFLSSDSSIIYF
>TRBV7-2|14|few|TRBJ1-5|-
TGTGCCAGCAGCTTCGGGCATTTCAATCAGCCCCAGCATTTT
CASSFGHFNQPQHF
>TRBV29-1|16|-|TRBJ2-3|TRBD1
TGCAGCGTAGCCCGGGACAGGGGTCTTAGCACAGATACGCAGTATTTT
CSVARDRGLSTDTQYF
>TRBV19|13|-|TRBJ2-7|-
TGTGCCAGTAGACCCCCTAGCTCCTACGAGCAGTACTTC
CASRPPSSYEQYF
>TRBV28|16|-|TRBJ2-1|-
TGTGCCAGCAGTCCCAACCTGGACACTAGTCACAATGAGCAGTTCTTC
CASSPNLDTSHNEQFF
>TRBV18|12|once|TRBJ1-6|-
TGTGCCAGCTCAACGGAAAATTCACCCCTCCACTTT
CASSTENSPLHF
>TRBV6-5|15|-|TRBJ2-3|TRBD1
TGTGCCACCACCGGGACAGGGGCCCTTACAGATACGCAGTATTTT
CATTGTGALTDTQYF
>TRBV2|15|-|TRBJ1-5|-
TGTGCCAGCAGCCAAGATCGGGGTTTTGGGCAGCCCCAGCATTTT
CASSQDRGFGQPQHF
>TRBV11-2|15|-|TRBJ1-3|-
TGTGCCAGCAGCCCGGGACGGTTCTCTGGAAACACCATATATTTT
CASSPGRFSGNTIYF
>TRBV11-3|13|-|TRBJ2-3|-
TGTGCCGGGGCGACCCTAGCGACAGATACGCAGTATTTT
CAGATLATDTQYF
>TRBV9|15|-|TRBJ2-3|-
TGTGCCAGTGGTTGGGGGGATTCTAGCACAGATACGCAGTATTTT
CASGWGDSSTDTQYF
>TRBV4-1|14|-|TRBJ1-2|TRBD1
TGCGCCAGCAGCCTAGGACAGGGGGGCTATGGCTACACCTTC
CASSLGQGGYGYTF
>TRBV12-3/TRBV12-4|12|-|TRBJ1-2|-
TGTGCCAGCAGTCGGGGCACATATGGCTACACCTTC
CASSRGTYGYTF
>TRBV6-5|13|-|TRBJ1-2|-
TGTGCCAGCAGCAAGACCTTGTTCTATGGCTACACCTTC
CASSKTLFYGYTF
>TRBV6-2/TRBV6-3|15|medium-sized|TRBJ2-2|-
TGTGCCAGCAGTCCGGGGACGGGCGACACCGGGGAGCTGTTTTTT
CASSPGTGDTGELFF
>TRBV7-9|16|-|TRBJ1-4|TRBD1
TGTGCCAGCAGCTTACAAGGGGGCGTTACTAATGAAAAACTGTTTTTT
CASSLQGGVTNEKLFF
>TRBV7-2|16|-|TRBJ2-2|-
TGTGCCAGCAGCCCCCCGGCTAGATCGAACACCGGGGAGCTGTTTTTT
CASSPPARSNTGELFF
>TRBV6-5|15|once|TRBJ2-6|-
TGTGCCAGCACCCGGGGCTCTTCGGGGGCCAACGTCCTGACTTTC
CASTRGSSGANVLTF